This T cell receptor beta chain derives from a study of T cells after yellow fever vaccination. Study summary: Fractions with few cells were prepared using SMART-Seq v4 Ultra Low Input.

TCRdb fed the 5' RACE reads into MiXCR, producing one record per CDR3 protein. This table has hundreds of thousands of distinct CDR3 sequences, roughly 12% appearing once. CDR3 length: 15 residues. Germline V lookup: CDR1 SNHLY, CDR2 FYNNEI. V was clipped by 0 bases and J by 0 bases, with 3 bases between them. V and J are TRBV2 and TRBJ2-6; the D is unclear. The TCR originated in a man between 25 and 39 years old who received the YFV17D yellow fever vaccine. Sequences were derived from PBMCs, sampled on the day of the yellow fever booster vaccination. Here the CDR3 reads CASSEAHSGANVLTF. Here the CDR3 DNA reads TGTGCCAGCAGTGAAGCCCACTCTGGGGCCAACGTCCTGACTTTC.